This entry is about one T cell receptor (beta chain). This sample was taken from a study of T-cell memory formation after mild COVID-19. The ends were cut back, 6 bases at V and 1 base at J, with 14 bases in the middle. This CDR3 is built from 15 residues. Germline CDR1 is ENHRY and CDR2 is SYGVKD. TCRdb passed the 5' RACE reads through MiXCR, listing each CDR3 protein once. The sample consists of 450,000 to 700,000 distinct CDR3 sequences, more than 15% of them appearing once. The clonotype comes from an adult woman who had mild COVID-19 (a few samples of this study predate the infection). Cell type and time point are not known. What was sequenced was PBMCs or a T cell subset sorted from them (not recorded which). The genes are TRBV10-3 and TRBJ2-3; tentatively, D is TRBD1 (5 bases). CDR3 nucleotide sequence: TGTGCCATCAGCCCGGGTGGGGCGGGCACAGATACGCAGTATTTT. Encoded protein: CAISPGGAGTDTQYF.